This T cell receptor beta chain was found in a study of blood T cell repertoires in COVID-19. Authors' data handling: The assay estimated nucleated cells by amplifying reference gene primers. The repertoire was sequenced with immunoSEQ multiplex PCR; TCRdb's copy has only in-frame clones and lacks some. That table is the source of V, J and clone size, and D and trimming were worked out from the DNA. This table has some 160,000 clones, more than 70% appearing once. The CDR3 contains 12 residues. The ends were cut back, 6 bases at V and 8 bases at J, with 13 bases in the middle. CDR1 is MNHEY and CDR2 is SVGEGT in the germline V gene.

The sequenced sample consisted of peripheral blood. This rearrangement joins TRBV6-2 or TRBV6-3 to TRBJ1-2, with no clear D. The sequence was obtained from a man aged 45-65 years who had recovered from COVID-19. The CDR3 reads CASRPPLYGYTF. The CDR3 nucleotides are TGTGCCAGCAGGCCTCCACTGTACGGCTACACCTTC.